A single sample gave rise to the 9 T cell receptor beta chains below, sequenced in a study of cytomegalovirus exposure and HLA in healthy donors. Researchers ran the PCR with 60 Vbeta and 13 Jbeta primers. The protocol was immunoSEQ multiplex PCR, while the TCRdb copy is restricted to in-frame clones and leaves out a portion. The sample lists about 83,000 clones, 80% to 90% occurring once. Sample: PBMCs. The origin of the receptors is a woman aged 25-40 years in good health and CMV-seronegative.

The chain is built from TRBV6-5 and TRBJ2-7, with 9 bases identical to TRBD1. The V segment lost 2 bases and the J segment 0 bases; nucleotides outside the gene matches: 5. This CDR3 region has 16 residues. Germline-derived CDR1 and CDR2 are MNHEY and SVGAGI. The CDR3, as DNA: TGTGCCAGCAGTTACCTCGGGACAGGGAGCTCCTACGAGCAGTACTTC. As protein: CASSYLGTGSSYEQYF.

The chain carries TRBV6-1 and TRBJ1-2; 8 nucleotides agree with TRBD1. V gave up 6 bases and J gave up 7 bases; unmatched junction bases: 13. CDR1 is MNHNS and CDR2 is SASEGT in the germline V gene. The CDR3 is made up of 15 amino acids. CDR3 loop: CASSPGQVGLTGYTF. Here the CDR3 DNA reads TGTGCCAGCAGCCCGGGACAGGTCGGGCTGACTGGCTACACCTTC.

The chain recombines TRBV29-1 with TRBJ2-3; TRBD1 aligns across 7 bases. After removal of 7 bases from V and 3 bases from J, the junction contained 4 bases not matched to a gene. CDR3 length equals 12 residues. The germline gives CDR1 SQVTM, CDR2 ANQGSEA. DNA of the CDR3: TGCAGCGGCCTACAGGGGACAGATACGCAGTATTTT. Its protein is CSGLQGTDTQYF.

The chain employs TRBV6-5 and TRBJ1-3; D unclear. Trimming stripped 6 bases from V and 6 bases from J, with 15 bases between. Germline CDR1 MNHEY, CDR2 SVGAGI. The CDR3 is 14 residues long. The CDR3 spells CASSSDSFTNTIYF. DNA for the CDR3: TGTGCCAGCAGCTCGGACTCTTTTACAAACACCATATATTTT.

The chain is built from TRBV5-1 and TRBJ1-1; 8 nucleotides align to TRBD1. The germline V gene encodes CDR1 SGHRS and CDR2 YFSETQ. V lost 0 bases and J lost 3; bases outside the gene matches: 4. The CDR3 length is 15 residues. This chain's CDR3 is CASSLGTGPYTEAFF. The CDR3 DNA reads TGCGCCAGCAGCTTGGGGACAGGGCCCTACACTGAAGCTTTCTTT.

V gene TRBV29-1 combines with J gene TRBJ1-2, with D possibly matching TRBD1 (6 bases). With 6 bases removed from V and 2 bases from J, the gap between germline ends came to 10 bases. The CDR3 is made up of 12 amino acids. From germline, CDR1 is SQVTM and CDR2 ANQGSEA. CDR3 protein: CSVEDSNYGYTF. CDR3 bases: TGCAGCGTCGAGGACAGCAACTATGGCTACACCTTC. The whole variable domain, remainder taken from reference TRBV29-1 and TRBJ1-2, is SAVISQKPSRDICQRGTSLTIQCQVDSQVTMMFWYRQQPGQSLTLIATANQGSEATYESGFVIDKFPISRPNLTFSTLTVSNMSPEDSSIYLCSVEDSNYGYTFGSGTRLTVV.

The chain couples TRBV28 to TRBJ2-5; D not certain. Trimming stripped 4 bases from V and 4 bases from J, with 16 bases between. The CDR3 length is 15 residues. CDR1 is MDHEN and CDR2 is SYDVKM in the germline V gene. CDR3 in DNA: TGTGCCAGCAGTTCCTCACACGACAACCTAGAGACCCAGTACTTC. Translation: CASSSSHDNLETQYF.

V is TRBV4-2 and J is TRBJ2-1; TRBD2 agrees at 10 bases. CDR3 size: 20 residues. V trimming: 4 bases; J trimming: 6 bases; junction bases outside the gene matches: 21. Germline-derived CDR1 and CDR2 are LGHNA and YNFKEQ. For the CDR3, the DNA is TGTGCCAGCAGCCTAAAGGGTAGTAGCGGGGGGTCCTCCCCCTTCAATGAGCAGTTCTTC. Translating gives CASSLKGSSGGSSPFNEQFF.

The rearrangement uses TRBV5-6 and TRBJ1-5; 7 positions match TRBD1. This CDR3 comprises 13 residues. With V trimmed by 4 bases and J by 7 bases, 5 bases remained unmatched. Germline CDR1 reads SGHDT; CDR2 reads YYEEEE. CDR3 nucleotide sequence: TGTGCCAGCAGCATCGACAGGGTCCAGCCCCAGCATTTT. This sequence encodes CASSIDRVQPQHF. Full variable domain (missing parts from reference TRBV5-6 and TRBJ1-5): DAGVTQSPTHLIKTRGQQVTLRCSPKSGHDTVSWYQQALGQGPQFIFQYYEEEERQRGNFPDRFSGHQFPNYSSELNVNALLLGDSALYLCASSIDRVQPQHFGDGTRLSIL.